Sequencing of this T cell receptor beta chain was carried out in a study of human T cells and chemical hapten exposure. Study-level background: In the approximately 25-week study, patients were dosed weekly with diphenylcyclopropenone on the scalp throughout.

This clonotype occurred many times. Antigen unknown. Time point noted: patch test 2, 6 weeks after DPC sensitization. Treatment defined: therapeutic diphenylcyclopropenone sensitization with weekly scalp DPC. Participating donors were patients with alopecia, aged 18 to 70 years, considered appropriate candidates for DPC. During construction of the library, unique molecular identifiers were attached to individual cDNA molecules for quantitative, reproducible TCR counting. TCRdb re-called the RACE reads with MiXCR, one entry per CDR3 protein. The sample has some 70,000 distinct CDR3 sequences, approximately 10% seen once; the top ten hold around 6.8%. Study-level results: Versus controls, significantly more large CDR3 similarity clusters arose from expanded TCRs.

Germline V lookup: CDR1 SGHAT, CDR2 FQNNGV. Losses at the gene ends were 0 bases for V and 4 bases for J; bases not matched to a gene: 11. The CDR3 sequence is 18 residues long. The J gene is TRBJ2-3, the V gene TRBV11-2; TRBD2 aligns across 9 bases. Sequences were derived from whole blood, sampled in connection with sensitization to the hapten diphenylcyclopropenone (DPC). This receptor was identified in a woman aged 45 to 65 with alopecia areata. Some clones in this sample may be carry-over from other donors' samples. The DNA for the CDR3 is TGTGCCAGCAGCTTAGATCTCGCGGTAGCGGGAGCCCCAGATACGCAGTATTTT. This codes for CASSLDLAVAGAPDTQYF.